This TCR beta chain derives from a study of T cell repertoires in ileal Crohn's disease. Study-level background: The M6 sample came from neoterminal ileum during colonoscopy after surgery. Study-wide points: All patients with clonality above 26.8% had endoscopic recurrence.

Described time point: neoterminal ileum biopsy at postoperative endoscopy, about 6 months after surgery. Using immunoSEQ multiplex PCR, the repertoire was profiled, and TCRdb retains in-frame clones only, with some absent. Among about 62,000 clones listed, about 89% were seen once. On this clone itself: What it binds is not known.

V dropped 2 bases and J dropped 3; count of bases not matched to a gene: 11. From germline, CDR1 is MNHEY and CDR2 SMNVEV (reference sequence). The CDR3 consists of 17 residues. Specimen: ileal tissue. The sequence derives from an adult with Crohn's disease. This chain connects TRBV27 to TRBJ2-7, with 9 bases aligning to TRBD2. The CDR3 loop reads CASSLRREGLFLYEQYF. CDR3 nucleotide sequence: TGTGCCAGCAGTTTAAGGCGGGAGGGCCTCTTTCTCTACGAGCAGTACTTC.